The 30 T cell receptor beta chains below all came from one sample that was sequenced in a study of blood T cell repertoires in COVID-19. The table came from immunoSEQ multiplex PCR; TCRdb's copy has only in-frame clones and leaves some out. Altogether 300,000 to 450,000 clones are present, 80% to 90% being singletons, with the ten largest covering about 1%. Sequenced input: PBMCs or T cells enriched from blood (not recorded which). The receptors originated from a man between 18 and 29 years old who had recovered from COVID-19.

The V and J genes are TRBV28 and TRBJ2-3, with D perhaps matching TRBD2 (7 bases). The V gene's germline CDR1 is MDHEN and CDR2 SYDVKM. The CDR3 consists of 15 residues. V shed 6 bases and J shed 4 bases, with 17 bases lying between them. DNA for the CDR3: TGTGCCAGCAGCGTAGGGGGGGCGCGGGCAGATACGCAGTATTTT. It yields the protein CASSVGGARADTQYF.

With respect to this clone: Other DNA sequences in this specimen translate into the identical CDR3. The V and J genes are TRBV5-4 and TRBJ2-3; 10 nucleotides line up with TRBD2. CDR1 and CDR2 from the germline V gene are SGHNT and YYREEE (reference sequence). V lost 1 base and J lost 3; bases outside the gene matches: 5. The CDR3 length is 16 residues. CDR3 nucleotides: TGTGCCAGCAGCTTGAGGCTAGCGGGAGCGACAGATACGCAGTATTTT. This gives the protein CASSLRLAGATDTQYF.

The genes are TRBV7-9 and TRBJ2-3; D unresolved. The CDR3 consists of 14 residues. Germline assignment: CDR1 SEHNR and CDR2 FQNEAQ (reference sequence). Trimming cost V 8 bases and J 0 bases, with 12 bases left between them. CDR3 sequence (DNA): TGTGCCAGCCCCCCAGGCGCCAGCACAGATACGCAGTATTTT. This encodes CASPPGASTDTQYF.

V usage is TRBV11-2 and J usage is TRBJ2-1; no definite D call. Trimming pared 5 bases from V and 0 bases from J, leaving 8 bases between. The germline gives CDR1 SGHAT, CDR2 FQNNGV. The length of the CDR3 is 14 residues. In DNA, the CDR3 is TGTGCCAGCAGCAGGAGTAGCTCCTACAATGAGCAGTTCTTC. Translated, it gives CASSRSSSYNEQFF.

V usage is TRBV5-4 and J usage is TRBJ2-7; 8 nucleotides agree with TRBD1. CDR3 length: 15 residues. The ends lost 2 bases at V and 4 bases at J; junction bases unmatched: 8. Germline CDR1 reads SGHNT; CDR2 reads YYREEE (reference sequence). This CDR3 is CASSFRDRKPYEQYF. In DNA, the CDR3 is TGTGCCAGCAGCTTCCGGGACAGGAAACCGTACGAGCAGTACTTC.

The chain employs TRBV10-1 and TRBJ2-7; 10 positions match TRBD1. The CDR3 length is 14 residues. The germline CDR1 and CDR2 sequences are WNHNN and SYGVQD (reference sequence). V dropped 4 bases and J dropped 2; count of bases not matched to a gene: 2. Written as DNA, the CDR3 is TGCGCCAGCAGTGCCGGGACAGGGGCCTACGAGCAGTACTTC. Protein product: CASSAGTGAYEQYF.

The V call is TRBV28, the J call TRBJ1-2; D unresolved. The CDR3 has 12 residues. Trimming removed 5 bases at V and 12 bases at J, with 16 bases between. In germline, CDR1 is MDHEN, CDR2 SYDVKM. CDR3 DNA sequence: TGTGCCAGCAGTCCTCCTGCGGGCGTCCACACCTTC. Translated, it gives CASSPPAGVHTF.

This rearrangement joins TRBV19 to TRBJ1-1; D unresolved. Germline V gene sequence: CDR1 LNHDA, CDR2 SQIVND (reference sequence). V shed 6 bases and J shed 5 bases, with 13 bases lying between them. The CDR3 totals 13 residues. CDR3 in amino acids: CASSPMEATEAFF. The CDR3 DNA sequence: TGTGCCAGTAGCCCGATGGAAGCGACTGAAGCTTTCTTT.

The CDR3 coding sequence is TGCGCCAGCAGCCATCCCGGGACAACGAACACTGAAGCTTTCTTT. It yields the protein CASSHPGTTNTEAFF. The chain employs TRBV4-1 and TRBJ1-1; TRBD1 might be the D (6 bases). CDR3 length: 15 residues. Trimming removed 3 bases at V and 1 base at J, with 12 bases between. Germline lookup yields CDR1 MGHRA and CDR2 YSYEKL.

The chain recombines TRBV5-5 with TRBJ2-7; 7 bases map to TRBD1. This CDR3 comprises 14 residues. J was trimmed by 1 base and V by 0 bases; bases with no gene match: 1. CDR1 and CDR2 (germline): SGHKS, YYEKEE (reference sequence). The CDR3 region is CASSLEGASYEQYF. The CDR3 DNA reads as TGTGCCAGCAGCTTGGAGGGGGCGTCCTACGAGCAGTACTTC.

The chain recombines TRBV7-2 with TRBJ2-1; TRBD2 matches at 8 bases. Germline trimming cut 4 bases from V and 0 bases from J; bases unmatched to any gene: 2. The CDR3 has 15 amino acids. Per germline, CDR1 SGHTA and CDR2 FQGNSA. DNA for the CDR3: TGTGCCAGCAGCTCACTAGCGGCCTCCTACAATGAGCAGTTCTTC. This gives the protein CASSSLAASYNEQFF.

This clone appeared a single time. The V gene is TRBV6-5, the J gene TRBJ2-1; 10 bases line up with TRBD2. With 5 bases clipped from V and 7 bases from J, the junction kept 8 bases outside the gene matches. CDR1 is MNHEY and CDR2 is SVGAGI in the germline V gene. This CDR3 region has 15 residues. The CDR3 nucleotides read TGTGCCAGCAGTCCCGGAAGCGGGAGGGCTAATGAGCAGTTCTTC. It translates to CASSPGSGRANEQFF.

The V gene is TRBV5-5, the J gene TRBJ1-1; D not resolved. V dropped 1 base and J dropped 5 bases, with 15 bases sitting between them. CDR3 length equals 15 residues. The germline gives CDR1 SGHKS, CDR2 YYEKEE (reference sequence). As DNA, the CDR3 is TGTGCCAGCAGCTTGCGGTTCAGGCAGAGAACTGAAGCTTTCTTT. Its translation: CASSLRFRQRTEAFF.

J is TRBJ1-3 and V is TRBV7-2, with 9 bases aligning to TRBD1. Germline CDR1 is SGHTA and CDR2 is FQGNSA. The CDR3 consists of 15 residues. The V segment lost 5 bases and the J segment 3 bases; nucleotides outside the gene matches: 5. CDR3 protein: CASSKQGAGGNTIYF. The DNA of the CDR3 is TGTGCCAGCAGCAAACAGGGGGCGGGTGGAAACACCATATATTTT.

This clone occurred once. This sequence joins TRBV20-1 and TRBJ2-7; 8 nucleotides align to TRBD2. The length of the CDR3 is 16 residues. Germline assignment: CDR1 DFQATT and CDR2 SNEGSKA (reference sequence). V lost 3 bases to trimming and J lost 0 bases; unmatched junction nucleotides: 10. The CDR3 DNA follows: TGCAGTGCTAGTCGCCATGGGCGGGGGGACTCCTACGAGCAGTACTTC. Translation gives CSASRHGRGDSYEQYF.

The V gene is TRBV2, the J gene TRBJ2-2; D gene ambiguous. Germline V gives CDR1 SNHLY, CDR2 FYNNEI. The CDR3 has 15 residues. The germline V and J ends were trimmed by 5 bases and 1 base, with 11 bases remaining between them. The CDR3 coding sequence is TGTGCCAGCAGTTCTCAGTCGGGGAACACCGGGGAGCTGTTTTTT. This encodes CASSSQSGNTGELFF.

This clone was seen a single time. This chain links TRBV28 with TRBJ2-7; a weak D match, TRBD2 (6 bases). V gave up 6 bases and J gave up 4 bases, with 19 bases separating them. Germline values: CDR1 MDHEN, CDR2 SYDVKM. CDR3 length equals 15 residues. The CDR3 loop is CASSGLSGGLYEQYF. The CDR3 DNA reads TGTGCCAGCAGCGGACTATCCGGAGGGTTATACGAGCAGTACTTC.

This clone was recorded only once. The gene calls are TRBV28 and TRBJ2-7; 14 bases map to TRBD2. There are 16 residues in the CDR3. Unmatched junction bases numbered 9, after V lost 7 bases and J lost 4 bases. CDR1 and CDR2 from the germline V gene are MDHEN and SYDVKM. The CDR3 bases are TGTGCCAGCAATCCCTCTGGACTAGCGGGAGGTTACGAGCAGTACTTC. Translated: CASNPSGLAGGYEQYF.

With regard to this clone: Within the sample, other DNA sequences also encode this same CDR3. This chain joins TRBV19 and TRBJ1-3; D is unclear. Germline lookup yields CDR1 LNHDA and CDR2 SQIVND (reference sequence). CDR3 length equals 13 residues. Trimming removed 6 bases from V and 0 bases from J, with 6 bases in between. CDR3 bases: TGTGCCAGTAGCCCAAACTCTGGAAACACCATATATTTT. It specifies CASSPNSGNTIYF.

The rearrangement uses TRBV27 and TRBJ1-6, with 7 bases that match TRBD1. The junction had 17 bases not matched to a gene; V was cut back by 0 bases and J by 6 bases. Germline-derived CDR1 and CDR2 are MNHEY and SMNVEV (reference sequence). The CDR3 covers 20 residues. The CDR3 loop reads CASSLSYYRGPSSLNSPLHF. The DNA of the CDR3 is TGTGCCAGCAGTTTATCGTACTACAGGGGTCCCAGCTCCCTTAATTCACCCCTCCACTTT.

This chain connects TRBV5-1 to TRBJ2-7, with D possibly being TRBD2 (6 bases). The CDR3 has 15 amino acids. The V end lost 0 bases, the J end lost 4 bases, and 14 bases lay between the germline ends. The V gene's germline CDR1 is SGHRS and CDR2 YFSETQ. For the CDR3, the DNA is TGCGCCAGCAGCTTGGGGGACTCAATCTGGTACGAGCAGTACTTC. Protein sequence: CASSLGDSIWYEQYF.

The chain uses TRBV19 and TRBJ1-3; the D gene is possibly TRBD1 (6 bases). The CDR3 loop spans 14 amino acids. V was pared by 9 bases and J by 2 bases, with 14 bases between. The germline V gene has CDR1 LNHDA and CDR2 SQIVND (reference sequence). The CDR3 DNA reads as TGTGCCAGCCAGAGGACAGACGCTGGAAACACCATATATTTT. As protein: CASQRTDAGNTIYF.

The chain recombines TRBV11-2 with TRBJ1-1; 7 bases are a match to TRBD1. The CDR3 length is 14 residues. Germline V gene sequence: CDR1 SGHAT, CDR2 FQNNGV. V gave up 3 bases and J gave up 4 bases; unmatched junction bases: 5. The chain's CDR3 is CASSFDRARTEAFF. In DNA, the CDR3 is TGTGCCAGCAGCTTTGACAGGGCGCGCACTGAAGCTTTCTTT.

This clone came up once. The V call is TRBV6-5, the J call TRBJ2-7, with TRBD1 matching 11 bases. Unmatched junction bases numbered 6, after V lost 2 bases and J lost 6 bases. CDR1 and CDR2 from the germline V gene are MNHEY and SVGAGI. This CDR3 contains 15 residues. The CDR3 nucleotides read TGTGCCAGCAGTTACGCCGGGACAGGGGGATCCGAGCAGTACTTC. Translation: CASSYAGTGGSEQYF.

The chain couples TRBV4-1 to TRBJ1-5; 8 bases fit TRBD1. The V gene end was trimmed by 4 bases and the J gene end by 6 bases; junction bases not matched to a gene: 8. CDR3 length: 15 residues. Germline CDR1 and CDR2: MGHRA and YSYEKL. CDR3 in amino acids: CASSRQTGDSQPQHF. In DNA form, the CDR3 reads TGCGCCAGCAGCCGCCAGACAGGGGATAGTCAGCCCCAGCATTTT.

The rearrangement links TRBV27 to TRBJ2-7, with unresolved D. Trimming pared 0 bases from V and 2 bases from J, leaving 8 bases between. The CDR3 runs to 14 residues. CDR1 and CDR2 from the germline V gene are MNHEY and SMNVEV (reference sequence). The CDR3 DNA sequence: TGTGCCAGCAGTTTATCTCCGTTAGCCTACGAGCAGTACTTC. Translated: CASSLSPLAYEQYF.

The V call is TRBV13, the J call TRBJ2-3; 8 bases fit TRBD2. This CDR3 is built from 18 residues. Trimming at V came to 4 bases and at J to 4 bases, leaving 16 bases not matched to a gene. Germline V gene sequence: CDR1 PRHDT, CDR2 FYEKMQ (reference sequence). The CDR3 reads CASSSTGILAGQSDTQYF. The CDR3 nucleotides read TGTGCCAGCAGCTCGACCGGAATCCTAGCGGGCCAGTCAGATACGCAGTATTTT.

This chain connects TRBV6-5 to TRBJ1-2; D is ambiguous. CDR1 and CDR2 from the germline V gene are MNHEY and SVGAGI. Trimming took 6 bases from V and 8 from J, leaving 13 bases between them. The CDR3 has 12 amino acids. CDR3 bases: TGTGCCAGCAGCCGGACGGCGGGGGGCTACACCTTC. It codes for CASSRTAGGYTF.

The chain has TRBV14 and TRBJ1-2, with a weak D call TRBD1 (5 bases). Looked up from germline, CDR1 is SGHDN and CDR2 is FVKESK. V lost 0 bases and J 9 bases, leaving 11 bases between the germline ends. CDR3 length equals 13 residues. The CDR3 region is CASSQDGGASYTF. CDR3 DNA sequence: TGTGCCAGCAGCCAAGACGGTGGGGCAAGCTACACCTTC.

The J gene is TRBJ1-2, the V gene TRBV19; TRBD1 agrees at 9 bases. Trimming removed 7 bases from V and 6 bases from J; junction bases left unmatched: 9. The CDR3 is 14 residues long. Germline-derived CDR1 and CDR2 are LNHDA and SQIVND (reference sequence). The CDR3: CASTTDRGFDGYTF. In DNA form, the CDR3 reads TGTGCCAGTACGACGGACAGGGGCTTCGATGGCTACACCTTC.